One sample yielded the 2 T cell receptor beta chains listed below, sequenced in a study of blood T cell repertoires in COVID-19. Sequencing used immunoSEQ multiplex PCR; TCRdb keeps in-frame clones, though not all of them. The sample carries 350,000 to 400,000 clones, roughly 90% recorded once. The material sequenced was peripheral blood. The receptors here all came from a man younger than 35 with active or convalescent COVID-19.

The table lists this clone with a count of one. This sequence joins TRBV11-2 and TRBJ1-2; D perhaps matches TRBD1 (5 bases). CDR1 is SGHAT and CDR2 is FQNNGV in the germline V gene. Trimming stripped 7 bases from V and 2 bases from J, with 14 bases between. The CDR3 covers 14 residues. CDR3 sequence: CASTPGRTNYGYTF. Written as DNA, the CDR3 is TGTGCCAGCACGCCAGGGCGGACCAACTATGGCTACACCTTC.

The chain carries TRBV6-2 or TRBV6-3 and TRBJ2-7; TRBD1 agrees at 8 bases. This CDR3 has 16 residues. Germline trimming cut 2 bases from V and 4 bases from J; bases unmatched to any gene: 10. Germline values: CDR1 MNHEY, CDR2 SVGEGT. CDR3 DNA sequence: TGTGCCAGCAGTTACACCCAGGGGGCCTCCCTTTACGAGCAGTACTTC. This encodes CASSYTQGASLYEQYF.